This T cell receptor beta chain was recovered during a study of identical twins. TCRdb reprocessed the 5' RACE reads with MiXCR, giving one entry per CDR3 protein. This sample carries a few hundred thousand distinct CDR3 sequences, roughly 12% of them seen once, and the ten largest clones take about 3.9%. Trimming took 7 bases from V and 0 from J; bases not matched to a gene: 5. This CDR3 region has 14 residues. Germline V gives CDR1 SNHLY, CDR2 FYNNEI. The same data also contributed to another study, on yellow fever vaccine responses in identical twins.

The sample consisted of memory (CD45RO+) T cells sorted from blood. The receptor was isolated from a woman aged 18-29 years in good health. The chain couples TRBV2 to TRBJ1-1; TRBD1 aligns across 7 bases. The CDR3 region is CASMRTGMNTEAFF. The CDR3, as DNA: TGTGCCAGCATGCGGACAGGCATGAACACTGAAGCTTTCTTT.